The 8 T cell receptor beta chains given below trace back to one sample, sequenced in a study of blood T cell repertoires in COVID-19. Produced via immunoSEQ multiplex PCR; TCRdb's table is partial and in-frame only. The sample contains 87,000 or so clones, around 90% of which appear only once. The specimen was peripheral blood. These TCRs come from a man aged 35 to 55 with acute or convalescent COVID-19.

The V call is TRBV25-1, the J call TRBJ1-3; 7 bases match TRBD1. CDR1 is MGHDK, CDR2 SYGVNS, per germline. The CDR3 spans 16 residues. V trimming: 2 bases; J trimming: 8 bases; junction bases outside the gene matches: 12. The CDR3 loop reads CASSEGEWSRGDTIYF. CDR3 sequence (DNA): TGTGCCAGCAGTGAAGGGGAATGGTCCAGGGGGGACACCATATATTTT.

The chain links TRBV4-2 to TRBJ1-4; D is possibly TRBD1 (5 bases). V was cut by 0 bases and J by 3 bases, with 17 bases left in between. This CDR3 has 18 amino acids. CDR1 LGHNA and CDR2 YNFKEQ come from the germline V gene. The CDR3 spells CASSQEPRVGGSNEKLFF. The CDR3 DNA sequence: TGTGCCAGCAGCCAAGAGCCCCGAGTGGGGGGATCTAATGAAAAACTGTTTTTT.

This rearrangement joins TRBV18 to TRBJ2-1; weak D call: TRBD2 (5 bases). In germline, CDR1 is KGHSH, CDR2 LQKENI. The CDR3 runs 11 residues. The V end was cut by 8 bases, the J end by 8 bases, with 10 bases between. As DNA, the CDR3 is TGTGCCAGCGGATTGGGAGATGAGCAGTTCTTC. It translates to CASGLGDEQFF.

This clone has a single count. The V call is TRBV4-1, the J call TRBJ1-5; 7 bases map to TRBD1. V was pared by 4 bases and J by 3 bases, with 12 bases of the junction left unmatched. CDR1 is MGHRA and CDR2 is YSYEKL in the germline V gene. CDR3 length: 17 residues. The CDR3 is CASSPTHAGTVNQPQHF. CDR3 bases: TGCGCCAGCAGCCCAACACACGCCGGGACAGTCAATCAGCCCCAGCATTTT.

The rearrangement uses TRBV25-1 and TRBJ1-3; D is undetermined. The CDR3 runs 14 residues. The V end was cut by 5 bases, the J end by 0 bases, with 8 bases between. Germline loops: CDR1 MGHDK, CDR2 SYGVNS. In DNA, the CDR3 is TGTGCCAGCAGTCGTGGGAGCTCTGGAAACACCATATATTTT. Protein: CASSRGSSGNTIYF. Drawing the rest from reference TRBV25-1 and TRBJ1-3, the complete variable domain is EADIYQTPRYLVIGTGKKITLECSQTMGHDKMYWYQQDPGMELHLIHYSYGVNSTEKGDLSSESTVSRIRTEHFPLTLESARPSHTSQYLCASSRGSSGNTIYFGEGSWLTVV.

V is TRBV6-6 and J is TRBJ1-5; the D is unclear. This CDR3 is 14 amino acids long. Trimming took 6 bases from V and 2 from J, leaving 11 bases between them. CDR1 is MNHNY, CDR2 SVGAGI, per germline (reference sequence). Here the CDR3 DNA reads TGTGCCAGCAGCGACGGGAGGGGCAATCAGCCCCAGCATTTT. It codes for CASSDGRGNQPQHF.

The chain uses TRBV5-4 and TRBJ2-7; a possible D gene is TRBD1 (5 bases). CDR1 and CDR2 (germline): SGHNT, YYREEE (reference sequence). The CDR3 is 14 amino acids. Trimming pared 2 bases from V and 1 base from J, leaving 10 bases between. This CDR3 is CASSLRAGSYEQYF. As DNA, the CDR3 is TGTGCCAGCAGCTTAAGGGCAGGGTCCTACGAGCAGTACTTC. Full variable domain (rest looked up from reference TRBV5-4 and TRBJ2-7): ETGVTQSPTHLIKTRGQQVTLRCSSQSGHNTVSWYQQALGQGPQFIFQYYREEENGRGNFPPRFSGLQFPNYSSELNVNALELDDSALYLCASSLRAGSYEQYFGPGTRLTVT.

The chain recombines TRBV7-6 with TRBJ2-5; 13 bases map to TRBD2. This CDR3 spans 16 amino acids. Germline lookup yields CDR1 SGHVS and CDR2 FNYEAQ. Trimming cost V 1 base and J 3 bases; bases outside gene matches: 2. CDR3 in DNA: TGTGCCAGCAGCTTAGGGGGACTAGCGGGAAAAGAGACCCAGTACTTC. This translates into CASSLGGLAGKETQYF. The full variable domain, with the rest looked up from reference TRBV7-6 and TRBJ2-5, is GAGVSQSPRYKVTKRGQDVALRCDPISGHVSLYWYRQALGQGPEFLTYFNYEAQQDKSGLPNDRFSAERPEGSISTLTIQRTEQRDSAMYRCASSLGGLAGKETQYFGPGTRLLVL.